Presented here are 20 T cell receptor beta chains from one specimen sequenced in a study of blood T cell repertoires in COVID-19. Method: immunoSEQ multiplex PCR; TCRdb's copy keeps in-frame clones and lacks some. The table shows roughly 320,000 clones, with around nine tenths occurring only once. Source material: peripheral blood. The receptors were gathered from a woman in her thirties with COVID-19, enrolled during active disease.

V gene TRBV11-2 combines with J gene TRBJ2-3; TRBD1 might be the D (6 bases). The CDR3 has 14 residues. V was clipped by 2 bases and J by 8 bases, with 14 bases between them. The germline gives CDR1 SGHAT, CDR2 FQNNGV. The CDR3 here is CASSLSRGFGTQYF. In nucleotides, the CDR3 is TGTGCCAGCAGCTTAAGCAGGGGTTTTGGTACGCAGTATTTT.

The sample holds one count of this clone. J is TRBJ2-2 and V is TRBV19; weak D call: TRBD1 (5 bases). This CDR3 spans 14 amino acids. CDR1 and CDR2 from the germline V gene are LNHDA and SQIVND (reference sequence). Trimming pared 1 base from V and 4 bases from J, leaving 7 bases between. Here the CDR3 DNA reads TGTGCCAGTAGTATAGGACAGCGCACCGGGGAGCTGTTTTTT. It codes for CASSIGQRTGELFF.

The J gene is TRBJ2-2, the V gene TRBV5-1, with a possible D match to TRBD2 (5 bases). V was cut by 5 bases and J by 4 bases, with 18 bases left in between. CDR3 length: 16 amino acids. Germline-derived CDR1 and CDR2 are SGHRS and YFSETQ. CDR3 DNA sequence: TGCGCCAGCAGTCTACCCAAAGGCGAGGGCACCGGGGAGCTGTTTTTT. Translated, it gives CASSLPKGEGTGELFF. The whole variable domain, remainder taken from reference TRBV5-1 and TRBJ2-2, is KAGVTQTPRYLIKTRGQQVTLSCSPISGHRSVSWYQQTPGQGLQFLFEYFSETQRNKGNFPGRFSGRQFSNSRSEMNVSTLELGDSALYLCASSLPKGEGTGELFFGEGSRLTVL.

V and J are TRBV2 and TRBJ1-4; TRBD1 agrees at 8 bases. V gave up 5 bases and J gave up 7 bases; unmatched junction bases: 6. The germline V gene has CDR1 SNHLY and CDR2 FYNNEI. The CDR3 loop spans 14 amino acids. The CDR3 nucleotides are TGTGCCAGCAGTCCGGACAGGGAAACTGAAAAACTGTTTTTT. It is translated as CASSPDRETEKLFF. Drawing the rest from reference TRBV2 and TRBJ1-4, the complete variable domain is EPEVTQTPSHQVTQMGQEVILRCVPISNHLYFYWYRQILGQKVEFLVSFYNNEISEKSEIFDDQFSVERPDGSNFTLKIRSTKLEDSAMYFCASSPDRETEKLFFGSGTQLSVL.

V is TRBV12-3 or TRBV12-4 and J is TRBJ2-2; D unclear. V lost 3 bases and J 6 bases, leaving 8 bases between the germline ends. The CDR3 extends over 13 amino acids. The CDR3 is CASSFGSPGELFF. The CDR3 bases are TGTGCCAGCAGTTTCGGTAGCCCCGGGGAGCTGTTTTTT.

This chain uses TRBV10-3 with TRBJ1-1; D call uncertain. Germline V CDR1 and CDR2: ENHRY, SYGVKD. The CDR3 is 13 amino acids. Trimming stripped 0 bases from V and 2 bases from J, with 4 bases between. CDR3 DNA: TGTGCCATCAGTGAGTCGTCAAACACTGAAGCTTTCTTT. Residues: CAISESSNTEAFF.

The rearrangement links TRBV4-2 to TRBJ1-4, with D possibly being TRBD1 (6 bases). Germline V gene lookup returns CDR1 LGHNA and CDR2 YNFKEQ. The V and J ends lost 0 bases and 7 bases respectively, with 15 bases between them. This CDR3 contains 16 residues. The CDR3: CASSQDKGRGTEKLFF. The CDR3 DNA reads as TGTGCCAGCAGCCAAGATAAAGGCAGGGGTACTGAAAAACTGTTTTTT.

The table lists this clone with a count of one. In nucleotides, the CDR3 is TGTGCCACCAGTGATTCGGGGGATCAGGAAAAACTGTTTTTT. Residues: CATSDSGDQEKLFF. The V and J genes are TRBV24-1 and TRBJ1-4; D perhaps matches TRBD1 (5 bases). Germline-derived CDR1 and CDR2 are KGHDR and SFDVKD. V was shortened by 2 bases and J by 8 bases, with 11 bases between the two germline ends. This CDR3 spans 14 amino acids.

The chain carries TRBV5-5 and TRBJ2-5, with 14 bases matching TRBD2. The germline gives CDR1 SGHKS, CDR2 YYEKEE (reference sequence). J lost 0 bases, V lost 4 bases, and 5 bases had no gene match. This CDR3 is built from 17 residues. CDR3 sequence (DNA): TGTGCCAGCAGCCCCGGGACTAGCGGGGGTTACCAAGAGACCCAGTACTTC. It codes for CASSPGTSGGYQETQYF. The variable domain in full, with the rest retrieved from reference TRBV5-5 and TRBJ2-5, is DAGVTQSPTHLIKTRGQQVTLRCSPISGHKSVSWYQQVLGQGPQFIFQYYEKEERGRGNFPDRFSARQFPNYSSELNVNALLLGDSALYLCASSPGTSGGYQETQYFGPGTRLLVL.

The CDR3 is CASSPRGVPYEQYV. In DNA form, the CDR3 reads TGTGCCAGCAGCCCCAGGGGGGTTCCCTACGAGCAGTACGTC. The chain is built from TRBV28 and TRBJ2-7; possibly TRBD1 for D (7 bases). Germline loops: CDR1 MDHEN, CDR2 SYDVKM. This CDR3 is built from 14 residues. The V gene lost 6 bases and the J gene lost 2 bases, with 14 bases spanning the gap.

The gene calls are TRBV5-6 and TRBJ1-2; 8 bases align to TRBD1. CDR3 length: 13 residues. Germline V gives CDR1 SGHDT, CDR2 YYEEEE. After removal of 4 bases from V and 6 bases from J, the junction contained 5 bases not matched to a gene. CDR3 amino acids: CASSLGQGHGYTF. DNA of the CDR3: TGTGCCAGCAGCCTTGGACAGGGCCATGGCTACACCTTC.

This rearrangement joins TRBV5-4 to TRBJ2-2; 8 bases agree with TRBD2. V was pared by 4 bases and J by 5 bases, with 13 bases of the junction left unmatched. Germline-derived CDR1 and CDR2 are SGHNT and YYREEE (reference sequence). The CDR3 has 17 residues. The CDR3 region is CASSPIEGLVGTGELFF. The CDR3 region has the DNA TGTGCCAGCAGCCCGATTGAGGGACTAGTCGGAACCGGGGAGCTGTTTTTT.

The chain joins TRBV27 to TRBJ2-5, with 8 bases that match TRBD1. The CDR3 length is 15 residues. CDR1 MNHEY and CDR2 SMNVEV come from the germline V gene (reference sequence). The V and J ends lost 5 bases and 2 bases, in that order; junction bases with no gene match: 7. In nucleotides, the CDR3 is TGTGCCAGCAGTGCCGGGACAGGCGGACAAGAGACCCAGTACTTC. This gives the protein CASSAGTGGQETQYF.

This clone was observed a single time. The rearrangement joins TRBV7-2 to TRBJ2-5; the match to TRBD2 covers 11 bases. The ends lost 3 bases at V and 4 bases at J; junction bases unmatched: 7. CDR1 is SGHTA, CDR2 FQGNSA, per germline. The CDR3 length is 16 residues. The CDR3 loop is CASSLIAGGPVETQYF. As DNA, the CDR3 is TGTGCCAGCAGCTTGATAGCGGGGGGGCCGGTAGAGACCCAGTACTTC.

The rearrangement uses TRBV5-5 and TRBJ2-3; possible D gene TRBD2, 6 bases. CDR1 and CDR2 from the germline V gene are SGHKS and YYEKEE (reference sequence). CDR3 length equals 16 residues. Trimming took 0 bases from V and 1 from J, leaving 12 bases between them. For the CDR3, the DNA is TGTGCCAGCAGCTTGGGGGCGGAGGGTGGCACAGATACGCAGTATTTT. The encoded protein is CASSLGAEGGTDTQYF.

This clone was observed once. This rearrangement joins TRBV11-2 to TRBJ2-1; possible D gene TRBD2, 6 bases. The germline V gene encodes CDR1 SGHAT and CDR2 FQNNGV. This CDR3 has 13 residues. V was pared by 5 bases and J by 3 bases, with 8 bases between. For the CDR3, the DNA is TGTGCCAGCAGCGGGGGACTCTACAATGAGCAGTTCTTC. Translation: CASSGGLYNEQFF.

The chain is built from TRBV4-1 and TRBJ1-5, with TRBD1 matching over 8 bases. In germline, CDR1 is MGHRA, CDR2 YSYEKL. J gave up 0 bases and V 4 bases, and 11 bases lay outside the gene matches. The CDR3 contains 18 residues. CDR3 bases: TGCGCCAGCAGCCGAGGACAGGGTCCTGTACATAGCAATCAGCCCCAGCATTTT. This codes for CASSRGQGPVHSNQPQHF.

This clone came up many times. The CDR3 protein is CASSSVYTYEQYF. DNA for the CDR3: TGTGCCAGCAGTTCCGTCTATACCTACGAGCAGTACTTC. J is TRBJ2-7 and V is TRBV27; D gene uncertain. V dropped 4 bases and J dropped 2 bases, with 9 bases sitting between them. The CDR3 loop spans 13 amino acids. Germline V lookup: CDR1 MNHEY, CDR2 SMNVEV (reference sequence).

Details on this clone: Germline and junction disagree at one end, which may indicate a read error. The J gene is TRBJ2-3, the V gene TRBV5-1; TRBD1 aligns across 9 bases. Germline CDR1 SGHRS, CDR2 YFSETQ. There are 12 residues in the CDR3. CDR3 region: CASSGDREIWNF. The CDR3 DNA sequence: TGCGCCAGCAGTGGGGACAGGGAGATCTGGAATTTT.

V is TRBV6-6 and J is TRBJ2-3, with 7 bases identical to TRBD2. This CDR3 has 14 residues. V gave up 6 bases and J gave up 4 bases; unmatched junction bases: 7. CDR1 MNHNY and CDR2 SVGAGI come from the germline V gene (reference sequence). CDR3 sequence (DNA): TGTGCCAGCAGACCCGGACTAGTCGCAGATACGCAGTATTTT. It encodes CASRPGLVADTQYF.